This T cell receptor beta chain emerged from a study of blood T cells in healthy people across ages. Germline V lookup: CDR1 SGHRS, CDR2 YFSETQ. The CDR3 has 15 residues. Total RNA was extracted at no less than 6 micrograms per sample. Sample-barcoded 5' priming and a J-beta primer mix drove a second PCR of roughly 7 to 11 cycles. One entry per CDR3 protein, called by TCRdb with MiXCR from the 5' RACE reads. This table holds roughly 730,000 distinct CDR3 sequences, around three fifths found once. Concerning this clonotype itself: Antigen specificity is unknown. Germline is not matched at one junction end, which may reflect a read error.

Overall study results and limits: Long-lived and aged donors differed, with more naive CD4+ cells and higher diversity in the long-lived. The fall in TCR beta diversity per million T cells was roughly linear with age. Because sorting was not performed, PBMCs prevented conclusive naive versus antigen-experienced comparison.

This clonotype was sampled from a man aged 35 to 55 in good health. This sequence joins TRBV5-1 and TRBJ2-5, with TRBD1 matching over 10 bases. Material: blood. DNA for the CDR3: TGTGCCAGCAGCTTAGGGACAGGGGTTCAAGAGACCCAGTACTTC. Its protein product is CASSLGTGVQETQYF.